This TCR beta chain was captured in a study of blood T cells in healthy people across ages. The CDR3 contains 12 residues. The germline CDR1 and CDR2 sequences are SGHTA and FQGNSA. Trimming removed 5 bases from V and 11 bases from J, with 15 bases in between. Findings and caveats of the study: Both naive CD4+ cell counts and diversity were greater in long-lived donors than in aged donors. Age advanced and TCR beta diversity per million T cells fell, roughly linearly. CMV status of donors was not determined, possibly confounding expanded clonotype changes.

Comments on this clonotype: Its antigen remains unknown.

For the second PCR, which ran for about 7 to 12 cycles, a sample-barcoded 5' primer and a J-beta primer mix were used. With 12 random nucleotides, a template-switch adaptor tagged each individual cDNA molecule. Each CDR3 protein gets one entry after TCRdb re-called the 5' RACE reads with MiXCR. The sample holds some 1,800,000 distinct CDR3 sequences, more than 35% seen once. The rearrangement joins TRBV7-2 to TRBJ1-2, with D hard to call. The receptor was isolated from a human donor in good health. Sequenced: blood. This CDR3 reads CASSTETTAYTF. In DNA, the CDR3 is TGTGCCAGCAGCACTGAAACGACGGCATACACCTTC.